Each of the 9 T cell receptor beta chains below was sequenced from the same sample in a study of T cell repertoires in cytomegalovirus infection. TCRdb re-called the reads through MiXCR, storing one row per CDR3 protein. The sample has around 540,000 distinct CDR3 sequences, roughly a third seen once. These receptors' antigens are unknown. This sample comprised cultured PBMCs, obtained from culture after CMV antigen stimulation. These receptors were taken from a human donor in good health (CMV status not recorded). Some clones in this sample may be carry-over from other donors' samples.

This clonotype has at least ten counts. CDR3 sequence (DNA): TGTGCCAGCAGCTCCGTCCGGGCGGGAGCCGGGGGTACGCAGTATTTT. This gives the protein CASSSVRAGAGGTQYF. The chain couples TRBV7-2 to TRBJ2-3; 7 bases align to TRBD2. Trimming removed 4 bases from V and 8 bases from J; junction bases left unmatched: 15. CDR3 length: 16 amino acids. In germline, CDR1 is SGHTA, CDR2 FQGNSA.

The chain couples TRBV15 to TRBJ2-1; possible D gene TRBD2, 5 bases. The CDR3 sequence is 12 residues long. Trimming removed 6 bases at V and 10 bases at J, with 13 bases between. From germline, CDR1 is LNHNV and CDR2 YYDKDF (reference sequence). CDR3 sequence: CATRGDQREQFF. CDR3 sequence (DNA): TGTGCCACCAGGGGCGACCAGCGGGAGCAGTTCTTC.

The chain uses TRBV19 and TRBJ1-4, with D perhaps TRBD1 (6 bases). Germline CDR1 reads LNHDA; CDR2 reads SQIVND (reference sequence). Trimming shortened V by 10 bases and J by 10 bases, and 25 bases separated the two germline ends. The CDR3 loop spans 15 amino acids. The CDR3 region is CATSTLMGGVGKLFF. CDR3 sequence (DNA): TGTGCCACCAGTACCCTCATGGGGGGCGTAGGAAAACTGTTTTTT.

The CDR3 DNA is TGTGCCAGCAGCTTAGCATCGACTAGTAGGGAGACCCAGTACTTC. Encoded protein: CASSLASTSRETQYF. This sequence joins TRBV7-2 and TRBJ2-5; possibly TRBD2 for D (6 bases). Trimming stripped 0 bases from V and 5 bases from J, with 13 bases between. Germline V lookup: CDR1 SGHTA, CDR2 FQGNSA. This CDR3 comprises 15 residues.

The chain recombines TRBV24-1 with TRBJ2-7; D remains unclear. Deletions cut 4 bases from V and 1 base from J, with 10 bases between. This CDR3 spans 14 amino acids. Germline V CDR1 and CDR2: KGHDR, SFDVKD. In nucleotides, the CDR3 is TGTGCCACCAGTGAATCGAGTGCGTCCTACGAGCAGTACTTC. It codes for CATSESSASYEQYF.

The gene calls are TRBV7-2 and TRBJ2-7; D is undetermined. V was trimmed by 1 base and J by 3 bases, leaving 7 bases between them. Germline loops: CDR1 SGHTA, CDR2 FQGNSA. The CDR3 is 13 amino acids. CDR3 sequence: CASSLERYYEQYF. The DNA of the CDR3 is TGTGCCAGCAGCTTAGAGCGCTACTACGAGCAGTACTTC.

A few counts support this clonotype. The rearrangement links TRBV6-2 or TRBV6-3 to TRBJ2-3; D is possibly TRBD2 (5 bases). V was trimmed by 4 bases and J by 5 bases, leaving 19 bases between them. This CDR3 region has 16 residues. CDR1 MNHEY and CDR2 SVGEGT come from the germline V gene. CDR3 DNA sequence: TGTGCCAGCAGTTCGAGGACTGGTCCAGATAAAGATACGCAGTATTTT. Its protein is CASSSRTGPDKDTQYF.

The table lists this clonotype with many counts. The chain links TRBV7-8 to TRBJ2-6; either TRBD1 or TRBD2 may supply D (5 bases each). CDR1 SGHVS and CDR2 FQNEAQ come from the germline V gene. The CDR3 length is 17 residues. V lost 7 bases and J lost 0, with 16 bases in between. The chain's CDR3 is CASTYRPGNSGANVLTF. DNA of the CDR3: TGTGCCAGCACTTACAGGCCCGGGAACTCTGGGGCCAACGTCCTGACTTTC.

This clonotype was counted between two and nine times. CDR3 sequence (DNA): TGCAGCGCCGGACCAACAGGGGGAGCTGACTATGGCTACACCTTC. Residues: CSAGPTGGADYGYTF. The chain combines TRBV29-1 with TRBJ1-2; 8 positions match TRBD1. Per germline, CDR1 SQVTM and CDR2 ANQGSEA. This CDR3 has 15 residues. J was trimmed by 3 bases and V by 7 bases; bases with no gene match: 13.